These 27 T cell receptor beta chains share one sample of origin, sequenced in a study of T cell responses to AZD1222 COVID-19 vaccine. Here immunoSEQ multiplex PCR was the method, and the copy in TCRdb shows in-frame clones only, minus some. The sample lists some 95,000 clones, around nine tenths occurring once. The sequences come from peripheral blood, collected on day 0 of AZD1222 vaccination. The receptors originated from an adult in good health.

The genes are TRBV3-1 (or the pseudogene TRBV3-2) and TRBJ2-1; 12 nucleotides line up with TRBD2. This CDR3 is 16 amino acids long. Per the germline V gene, CDR1 is LGHDT and CDR2 is YNNKEL (reference sequence). V trimming: 4 bases; J trimming: 0 bases; junction bases outside the gene matches: 1. CDR3 nucleotides: TGTGCCAGCAGCCGACTAGCGGGGGTCTCCTACAATGAGCAGTTCTTC. Translated: CASSRLAGVSYNEQFF.

The chain joins TRBV2 to TRBJ1-6; D gene unclear. The CDR3 sequence is 15 residues long. Germline V gives CDR1 SNHLY, CDR2 FYNNEI. V was clipped by 4 bases and J by 7 bases, with 14 bases between them. The CDR3 DNA reads TGTGCCAGCAGTGGAGGCCAGTCGGGCAATTCACCCCTCCACTTT. Residues: CASSGGQSGNSPLHF.

V usage is TRBV10-3 and J usage is TRBJ1-1, with D maybe TRBD1 (5 bases). Trimming took 3 bases from V and 2 from J, leaving 10 bases between them. Germline V CDR1 and CDR2: ENHRY, SYGVKD. This CDR3 contains 14 residues. CDR3 DNA: TGTGCCATCAGTGATAGGGGCCTTAACACTGAAGCTTTCTTT. As protein: CAISDRGLNTEAFF.

The rearrangement uses TRBV5-1 and TRBJ2-5, with D hard to call. Trimming stripped 3 bases from V and 5 bases from J, with 8 bases between. Germline-derived CDR1 and CDR2 are SGHRS and YFSETQ. The length of the CDR3 is 12 residues. The CDR3 DNA reads TGCGCCAGCAGCTCTAACAGTGAGACCCAGTACTTC. Translated, it gives CASSSNSETQYF.

The chain combines TRBV2 with TRBJ1-1, with a possible D match to TRBD1 (5 bases). The CDR3 consists of 15 residues. Germline loops: CDR1 SNHLY, CDR2 FYNNEI. V lost 4 bases to trimming and J lost 3 bases, with 15 bases between them. CDR3 nucleotides: TGTGCCAGCAGTGCGGGGCCCGGTTGGGACACTGAAGCTTTCTTT. It codes for CASSAGPGWDTEAFF.

This rearrangement joins TRBV5-1 to TRBJ1-4; TRBD1 might be the D (5 bases). V was pared by 3 bases and J by 2 bases, with 17 bases between. In germline, CDR1 is SGHRS, CDR2 YFSETQ. The CDR3 is made up of 17 amino acids. Written as DNA, the CDR3 is TGCGCCAGCAGCTCGGGGCCGCAGGGAAGCACTAATGAAAAACTGTTTTTT. It specifies CASSSGPQGSTNEKLFF.

This clone has more than one count but fewer than ten. V usage is TRBV9 and J usage is TRBJ1-6, with TRBD1 matching over 7 bases. CDR3 size: 18 residues. Germline V gene lookup returns CDR1 SGDLS and CDR2 YYNGEE. Trimming cost V 4 bases and J 0 bases; bases outside gene matches: 10. This CDR3 reads CASSRDSSKNSYNSPLHF. The DNA for the CDR3 is TGTGCCAGCAGCAGGGACAGTTCCAAAAACTCCTATAATTCACCCCTCCACTTT.

The chain employs TRBV28 and TRBJ2-3; D is perhaps TRBD1 (6 bases). V gave up 8 bases and J gave up 9 bases, with 15 bases separating them. CDR3 length: 12 amino acids. Germline V gene sequence: CDR1 MDHEN, CDR2 SYDVKM. DNA for the CDR3: TGTGCCAGCGCACGGGACATTGGGACGCAGTATTTT. This encodes CASARDIGTQYF.

Only one count was recorded for this clone. The chain recombines TRBV6-6 with TRBJ2-5, with D perhaps TRBD2 (6 bases). The CDR3 has 15 amino acids. V lost 0 bases, J lost 2 bases, and 10 bases lay in between. Germline CDR1 and CDR2: MNHNY and SVGAGI (reference sequence). The CDR3 spells CASSYSGLPQETQYF. CDR3 coding DNA: TGTGCCAGCAGTTACTCGGGACTGCCACAAGAGACCCAGTACTTC.

The chain links TRBV10-2 to TRBJ2-7; TRBD1 matches at 9 bases. The junction had 7 bases not matched to a gene; V was cut back by 9 bases and J by 7 bases. This CDR3 comprises 12 residues. Germline V gives CDR1 WSHSY, CDR2 SAAADI. DNA for the CDR3: TGCGCCAGTAACAGGGGGCTTGGGGAGCAGTACTTC. Its translation: CASNRGLGEQYF.

The chain has TRBV5-1 and TRBJ1-1; the D gene is possibly TRBD1 (6 bases). Trimming took 3 bases from V and 0 from J, leaving 18 bases between them. The germline V gene has CDR1 SGHRS and CDR2 YFSETQ. This CDR3 is 17 amino acids long. In nucleotides, the CDR3 is TGCGCCAGCAGCTACGGTTCTATCGGGGGGCTGAACACTGAAGCTTTCTTT. Translated: CASSYGSIGGLNTEAFF.

The chain is built from TRBV5-1 and TRBJ2-5; 12 bases map to TRBD2. The length of the CDR3 is 17 residues. V lost 4 bases to trimming and J lost 1 base; unmatched junction nucleotides: 8. Germline V gene lookup returns CDR1 SGHRS and CDR2 YFSETQ. CDR3 sequence: CASSLGLAGRFQETQYF. The CDR3 DNA sequence: TGCGCCAGCAGCCTAGGACTAGCGGGGCGATTCCAAGAGACCCAGTACTTC.

The rearrangement links TRBV7-2 to TRBJ1-2; no clear D gene. V was cut by 5 bases and J by 4 bases, with 17 bases left in between. The germline V gene has CDR1 SGHTA and CDR2 FQGNSA. The CDR3 consists of 15 residues. The CDR3 nucleotides are TGTGCCAGCAGCCCCGGCAGAACAGTCGGCTATGGCTACACCTTC. Translation: CASSPGRTVGYGYTF. Together with reference TRBV7-2 and TRBJ1-2, the CDR3 gives the full variable domain: GAGVSQSPSNKVTEKGKDVELRCDPISGHTALYWYRQSLGQGLEFLIYFQGNSAPDKSGLPSDRFSAERTGGSVSTLTIQRTQQEDSAVYLCASSPGRTVGYGYTFGSGTRLTVV.

This sequence joins TRBV19 and TRBJ1-2; 9 bases are shared with TRBD1. The CDR3 covers 18 residues. Germline V gene lookup returns CDR1 LNHDA and CDR2 SQIVND (reference sequence). V was pared by 7 bases and J by 4 bases, with 19 bases of the junction left unmatched. In DNA, the CDR3 is TGTGCCAGTACAGTCCTCCCCGGGACAGGGTTTGATGCCTATGGCTACACCTTC. It translates to CASTVLPGTGFDAYGYTF.

The chain carries TRBV6-6 and TRBJ2-7; D unresolved. Trimming removed 2 bases at V and 3 bases at J, with 8 bases between. Per the germline V gene, CDR1 is MNHNY and CDR2 is SVGAGI (reference sequence). The CDR3 spans 13 residues. In DNA, the CDR3 is TGTGCCAGCAGTTACGGGGTGTTCTACGAGCAGTACTTC. This codes for CASSYGVFYEQYF.

The V and J genes are TRBV2 and TRBJ2-1, with TRBD2 identical over 9 bases. Looked up from germline, CDR1 is SNHLY and CDR2 is FYNNEI. With 7 bases clipped from V and 0 bases from J, the junction kept 4 bases outside the gene matches. The CDR3 is 15 residues long. For the CDR3, the DNA is TGTGCCAGCACCTTTAGCGGGGGCTCCTACAATGAGCAGTTCTTC. Translating it yields CASTFSGGSYNEQFF.

This sequence joins TRBV5-6 and TRBJ1-1; D is possibly TRBD1 (5 bases). This CDR3 comprises 14 residues. CDR1 is SGHDT, CDR2 YYEEEE, per germline. V was shortened by 2 bases and J by 6 bases, with 14 bases between the two germline ends. CDR3 in amino acids: CASSLTAGYAEAFF. In nucleotides, the CDR3 is TGTGCCAGCAGCTTAACGGCAGGGTATGCTGAAGCTTTCTTT.

The chain combines TRBV18 with TRBJ1-3; no definite D call. Trimming shortened V by 0 bases and J by 0 bases, and 6 bases separated the two germline ends. The CDR3 is made up of 15 amino acids. In germline, CDR1 is KGHSH, CDR2 LQKENI. The CDR3: CASSPPGISGNTIYF. In nucleotides, the CDR3 is TGTGCCAGCTCACCACCGGGGATCTCTGGAAACACCATATATTTT.

This clone was observed a single time. The chain is built from TRBV6-9 and TRBJ1-4; D ambiguous. This CDR3 region has 13 residues. CDR1 MNHGY and CDR2 SVAAGI come from the germline V gene. V lost 10 bases and J lost 8, with 17 bases in between. The DNA of the CDR3 is TGTGCCATCGACGGGCCTCTGCGGGAAAAACTGTTTTTT. Its translation is CAIDGPLREKLFF.

The gene calls are TRBV6-1 and TRBJ1-5, with D hard to call. Trimming removed 3 bases at V and 1 base at J, with 13 bases between. The germline V gene encodes CDR1 MNHNS and CDR2 SASEGT. CDR3 length: 16 amino acids. The CDR3 loop is CASSDMRDTSNQPQHF. The CDR3 coding sequence is TGTGCCAGCAGTGATATGAGGGATACGAGCAATCAGCCCCAGCATTTT.

V and J are TRBV5-6 and TRBJ1-2; D unclear. The CDR3 spans 11 residues. Germline CDR1 is SGHDT and CDR2 is YYEEEE. V lost 5 bases and J 7 bases, leaving 9 bases between the germline ends. The CDR3 loop is CASRRTGGYTF. The CDR3 region has the DNA TGTGCCAGCAGACGGACGGGTGGCTACACCTTC.

J is TRBJ2-3 and V is TRBV29-1; D possibly corresponds to TRBD2 (5 bases). This CDR3 spans 14 amino acids. V lost 3 bases and J 8 bases, leaving 18 bases between the germline ends. Germline CDR1 is SQVTM and CDR2 is ANQGSEA. CDR3 amino acids: CSVESGLGLRTQYF. In nucleotides, the CDR3 is TGCAGCGTTGAGTCGGGATTAGGGTTGCGTACGCAGTATTTT.

This chain links TRBV9 with TRBJ1-3; D remains ambiguous. This CDR3 contains 17 residues. Trimming cost V 2 bases and J 0 bases, with 15 bases left between them. Germline V CDR1 and CDR2: SGDLS, YYNGEE. The DNA of the CDR3 is TGTGCCAGCAGCGTGGGTAGTGACACGTACTCTGGAAACACCATATATTTT. Protein sequence: CASSVGSDTYSGNTIYF.

This clone is a singleton in its sample. V and J are TRBV7-9 and TRBJ2-2; D is unresolved. The CDR3 runs 15 residues. Trimming pared 7 bases from V and 4 bases from J, leaving 16 bases between. Germline assignment: CDR1 SEHNR and CDR2 FQNEAQ (reference sequence). CDR3 nucleotides: TGTGCCAGCACCCTCCTTGAGCACCCCACCGGGGAGCTGTTTTTT. This translates into CASTLLEHPTGELFF.

The CDR3 here is CASSLDSAAGELFF. The DNA of the CDR3 is TGCGCCAGCAGCTTGGATTCGGCGGCCGGGGAGCTGTTTTTT. This sequence joins TRBV5-1 and TRBJ2-2; D unresolved. Trimming left V 0 bases short and J 6 bases short, with 9 bases between. Germline loops: CDR1 SGHRS, CDR2 YFSETQ. This CDR3 has 14 amino acids.

The chain combines TRBV28 with TRBJ1-5, with D tentatively TRBD1 (5 bases). Germline V CDR1 and CDR2: MDHEN, SYDVKM. CDR3 length: 15 residues. Deletions cut 7 bases from V and 3 bases from J, with 16 bases between. The CDR3 region has the DNA TGTGCCAGCACCCGGGACGGGTTATTCAATCAGCCCCAGCATTTT. It yields the protein CASTRDGLFNQPQHF.

V is TRBV5-4 and J is TRBJ2-3; no clear D. The germline gives CDR1 SGHNT, CDR2 YYREEE (reference sequence). This CDR3 is built from 15 residues. The V gene lost 0 bases and the J gene lost 0 bases, with 8 bases spanning the gap. CDR3 protein: CASSLDGSSTDTQYF. Written as DNA, the CDR3 is TGTGCCAGCAGCTTGGACGGCTCTAGCACAGATACGCAGTATTTT.